The sequence of this TCR beta chain was determined in a study of regulatory T cells in long-lasting Graves disease. Study results and caveats: Whereas new patients shared 800 to 1,000 public clonotypes, persistent patients shared more, at about 3,000. It was possible that the small sample size reduced accuracy.

Noted time point: persistent/refractory GD, antithyroid drugs over 5 years with positive TRAb. PBMC RNA was the source of the TCR library. This clonotype has a count of ten or more. As yet, its antigen is unknown. Trimming took 6 bases from V and 6 from J, leaving 17 bases between them. Germline V gives CDR1 SQVTM, CDR2 ANQGSEA. The CDR3 is made up of 13 amino acids. According to the study, TCR beta libraries were built with iRepertoire HTBI primers and CDR3-region Arm-PCR. TCRdb re-called the multiplex PCR reads with MiXCR, one entry per CDR3 protein. Of approximately 380,000 distinct CDR3 sequences listed, roughly 20% were seen once; the top ten hold more than 20%.

The sample consisted of peripheral blood mononuclear cells (PBMCs), taken when the disease was refractory, from a patient treated with antithyroid drugs. This rearrangement joins TRBV29-1 to TRBJ1-2; the D is unclear. The sequence was obtained from a female donor with Graves disease. CDR3 region: CSVTNDMADGYTF. CDR3 coding DNA: TGCAGCGTGACCAACGACATGGCCGATGGCTACACCTTC.